This T cell receptor (beta chain) is from a study of OX40 agonist ivuxolimab in advanced cancers. Study-wide context: Given to patients was ivuxolimab, an agonistic anti-OX40 (CD134) antibody. The study's findings and limits: Expanded clones were, on average, more numerous in CD8+ T cells than in CD4+.

CDR3 length equals 15 residues. Germline-derived CDR1 and CDR2 are SGHNT and YYREEE (reference sequence). Trimming stripped 0 bases from V and 0 bases from J, with 9 bases between. Autoimmune disease history or systemic immunosuppression disqualified patients. Blood was sampled at baseline, cycle 4 day 1, and cycle 7 day 1. Profiling relied on immunoSEQ multiplex PCR, and the TCRdb table lists in-frame clones only, not all of them. The repertoire has 100,000 to 120,000 clones, roughly nine tenths of them found once; the top ten carry less than 0.3%. A note on this clone: Its target is unknown.

This rearrangement joins TRBV5-4 to TRBJ1-1; D is perhaps TRBD1 (6 bases). Material: CD4+ or CD8+ T cells sorted from blood, obtained in a trial of the OX40 agonist ivuxolimab. This TCR was sampled from an adult with an advanced solid tumor such as melanoma, head and neck, liver or kidney cancer. CDR3 protein: CASSLVDRMNTEAFF. CDR3 sequence (DNA): TGTGCCAGCAGCTTGGTTGACAGGATGAACACTGAAGCTTTCTTT. The entire variable domain, with the rest obtained from reference TRBV5-4 and TRBJ1-1, is as follows: ETGVTQSPTHLIKTRGQQVTLRCSSQSGHNTVSWYQQALGQGPQFIFQYYREEENGRGNFPPRFSGLQFPNYSSELNVNALELDDSALYLCASSLVDRMNTEAFFGQGTRLTVV.